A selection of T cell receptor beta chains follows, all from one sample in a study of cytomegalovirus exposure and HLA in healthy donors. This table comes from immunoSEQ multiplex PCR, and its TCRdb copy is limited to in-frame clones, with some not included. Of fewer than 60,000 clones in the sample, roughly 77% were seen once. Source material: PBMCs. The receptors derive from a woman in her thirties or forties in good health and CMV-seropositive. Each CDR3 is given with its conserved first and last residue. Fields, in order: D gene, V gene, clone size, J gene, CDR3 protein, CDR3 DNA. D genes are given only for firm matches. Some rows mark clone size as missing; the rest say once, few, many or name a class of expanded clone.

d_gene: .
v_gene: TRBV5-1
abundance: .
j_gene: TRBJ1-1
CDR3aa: CASSSEVGPGAEAFF
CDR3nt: TGCGCCAGCAGCTCGGAAGTAGGTCCGGGGGCTGAAGCTTTCTTT

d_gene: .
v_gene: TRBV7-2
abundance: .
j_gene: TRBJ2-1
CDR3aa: CASSERAGYNEQFF
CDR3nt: TGTGCCAGCAGCGAAAGGGCGGGATACAATGAGCAGTTCTTC

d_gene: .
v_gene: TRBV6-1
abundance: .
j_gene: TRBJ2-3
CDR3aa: CASSGKNRDNADTQYF
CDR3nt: TGTGCCAGCAGTGGAAAAAACAGGGATAACGCAGATACGCAGTATTTT

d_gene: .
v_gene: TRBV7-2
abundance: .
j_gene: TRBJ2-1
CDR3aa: CASSLGTGTYNEQFF
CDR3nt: TGTGCCAGCAGCTTGGGTACTGGGACATACAATGAGCAGTTCTTC

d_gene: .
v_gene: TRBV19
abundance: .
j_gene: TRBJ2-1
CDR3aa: CASNSLYNEQFF
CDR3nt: TGTGCCAGTAATAGCCTCTACAATGAGCAGTTCTTC

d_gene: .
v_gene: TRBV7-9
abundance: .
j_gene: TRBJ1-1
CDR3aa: CSSSPWNTEAFF
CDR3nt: TGTTCCAGCAGCCCATGGAACACTGAAGCTTTCTTT

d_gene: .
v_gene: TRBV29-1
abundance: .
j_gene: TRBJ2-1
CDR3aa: CSAYYNEQFF
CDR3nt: TGCAGCGCTTACTACAATGAGCAGTTCTTC

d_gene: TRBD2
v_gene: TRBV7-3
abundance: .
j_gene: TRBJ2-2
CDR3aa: CASSPGGARANTGELFF
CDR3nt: TGTGCCAGCAGCCCCGGGGGGGCGAGGGCGAACACCGGGGAGCTGTTTTTT

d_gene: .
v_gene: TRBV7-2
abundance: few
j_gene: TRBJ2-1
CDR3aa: CASSLSQGRAGGYNEQFF
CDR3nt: TGTGCCAGCAGCTTAAGCCAAGGAAGGGCAGGGGGGTACAATGAGCAGTTCTTC

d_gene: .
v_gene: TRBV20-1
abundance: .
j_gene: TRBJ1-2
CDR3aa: CSARDRGYTF
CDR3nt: TGCAGTGCTAGAGATCGGGGCTACACCTTC

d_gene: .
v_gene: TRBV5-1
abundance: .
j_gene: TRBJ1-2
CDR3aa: CASSFVATTNYGYTF
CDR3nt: TGCGCCAGCAGCTTCGTTGCGACTACAAACTATGGCTACACCTTC

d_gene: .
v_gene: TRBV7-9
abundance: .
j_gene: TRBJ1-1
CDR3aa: CASSLGLLGGTEAFF
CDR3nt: TGTGCCAGCAGCTTGGGTCTTCTCGGAGGCACTGAAGCTTTCTTT

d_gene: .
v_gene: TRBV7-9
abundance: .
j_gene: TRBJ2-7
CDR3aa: CSSSLEQSQRAYEQYF
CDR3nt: TGTTCCAGCAGCTTAGAGCAGTCGCAGCGCGCATACGAGCAGTACTTC

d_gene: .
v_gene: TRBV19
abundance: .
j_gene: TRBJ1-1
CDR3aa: CASSIAPGFSAFF
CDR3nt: TGTGCCAGTAGTATCGCCCCGGGGTTTTCGGCTTTCTTT

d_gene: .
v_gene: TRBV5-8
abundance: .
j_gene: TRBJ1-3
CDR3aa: CASSLAGGGHDGF
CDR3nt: TGTGCCAGCAGCTTGGCAGGTGGAGGCCACGATGGATTT

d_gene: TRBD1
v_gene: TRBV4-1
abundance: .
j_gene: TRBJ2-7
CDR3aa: CASSLRDRGKGDEQYF
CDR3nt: TGCGCCAGCAGCCTCCGGGACAGGGGAAAGGGAGACGAGCAGTACTTC

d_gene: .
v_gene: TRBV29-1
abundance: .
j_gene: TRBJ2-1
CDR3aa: CSVEDPGNSGTPEYNEQFF
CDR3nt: TGCAGCGTTGAAGATCCAGGCAATTCCGGGACACCCGAATACAATGAGCAGTTCTTC

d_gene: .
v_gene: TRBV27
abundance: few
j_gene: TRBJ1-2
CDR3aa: CASSLAANYGYTF
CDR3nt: TGTGCCAGCAGTTTGGCAGCTAACTATGGCTACACCTTC

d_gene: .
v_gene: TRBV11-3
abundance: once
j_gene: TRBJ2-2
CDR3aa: CASSLKTGLNTGELFF
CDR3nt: TGTGCCAGCAGCTTAAAGACAGGCTTGAACACCGGGGAGCTGTTTTTT

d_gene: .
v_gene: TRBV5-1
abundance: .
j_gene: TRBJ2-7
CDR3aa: CASSLAGGEQYF
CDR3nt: TGCGCCAGCAGCTTGGCAGGTGGCGAGCAGTACTTC

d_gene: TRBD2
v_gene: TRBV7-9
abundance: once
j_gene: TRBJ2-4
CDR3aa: CSSTPRGGYIQYF
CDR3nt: TGTTCCAGCACCCCCCGGGGGGGGTACATTCAGTACTTC

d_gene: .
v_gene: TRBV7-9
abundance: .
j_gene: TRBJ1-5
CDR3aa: CASSLPGQPQHF
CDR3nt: TGTGCCAGCAGCTTACCGGGGCAGCCCCAGCATTTT

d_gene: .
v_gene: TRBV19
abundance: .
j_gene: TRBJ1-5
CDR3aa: CASSTSTGSHNQPQHF
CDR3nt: TGTGCCAGTAGTACCTCGACAGGATCCCACAATCAGCCCCAGCATTTT

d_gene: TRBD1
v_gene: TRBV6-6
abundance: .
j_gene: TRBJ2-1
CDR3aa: CASSFRDRDEQFF
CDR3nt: TGTGCCAGCAGTTTCCGGGACAGGGATGAGCAGTTCTTC

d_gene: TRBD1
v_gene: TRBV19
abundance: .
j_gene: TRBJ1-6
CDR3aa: CASRRGQGNSPLHF
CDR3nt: TGTGCCAGTAGGAGAGGACAGGGAAATTCACCCCTCCACTTT

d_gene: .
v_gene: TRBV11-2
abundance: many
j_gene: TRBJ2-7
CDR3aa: CASSLEQSQRPYEQYF
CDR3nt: TGTGCCAGCAGCTTAGAGCAGTCACAACGCCCATACGAGCAGTACTTC

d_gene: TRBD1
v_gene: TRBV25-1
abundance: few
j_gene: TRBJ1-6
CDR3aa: CASSDPNRGSPLHF
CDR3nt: TGTGCCAGCAGTGACCCGAACAGGGGATCACCCCTCCACTTT

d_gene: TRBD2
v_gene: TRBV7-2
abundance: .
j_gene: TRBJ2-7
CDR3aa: CASSRLAGGPGEQYF
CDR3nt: TGTGCCAGCAGCCGACTAGCGGGGGGCCCGGGCGAGCAGTACTTC

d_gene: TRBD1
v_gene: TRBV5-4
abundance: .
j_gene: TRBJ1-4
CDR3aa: CASSSGQGVGKLFF
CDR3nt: TGTGCCAGCAGCTCGGGACAGGGTGTAGGAAAACTGTTTTTT